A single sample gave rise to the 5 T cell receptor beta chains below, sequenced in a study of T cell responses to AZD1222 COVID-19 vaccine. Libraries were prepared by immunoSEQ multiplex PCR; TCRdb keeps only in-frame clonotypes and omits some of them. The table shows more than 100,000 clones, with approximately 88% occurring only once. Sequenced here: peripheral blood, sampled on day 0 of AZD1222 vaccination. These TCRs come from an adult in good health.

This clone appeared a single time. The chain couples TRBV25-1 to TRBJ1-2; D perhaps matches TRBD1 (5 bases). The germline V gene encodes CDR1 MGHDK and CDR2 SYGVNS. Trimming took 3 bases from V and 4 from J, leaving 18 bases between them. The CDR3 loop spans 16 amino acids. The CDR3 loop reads CASSDRGEGVPYGYTF. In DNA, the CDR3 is TGTGCCAGCAGTGATCGAGGGGAAGGGGTTCCCTATGGCTACACCTTC.

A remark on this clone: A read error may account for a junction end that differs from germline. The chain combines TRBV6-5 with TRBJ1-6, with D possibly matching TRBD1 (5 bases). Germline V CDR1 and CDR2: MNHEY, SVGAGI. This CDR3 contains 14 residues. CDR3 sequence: CASSYSRGYSTLHF. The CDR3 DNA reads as TGTGCCAGCAGTTACTCCCGGGGCTATTCAACCCTCCACTTT.

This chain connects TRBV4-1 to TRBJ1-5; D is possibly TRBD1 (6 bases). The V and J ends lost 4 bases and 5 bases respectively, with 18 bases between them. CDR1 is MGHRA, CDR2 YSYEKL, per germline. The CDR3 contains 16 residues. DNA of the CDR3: TGCGCCAGCAGCCCCAGAGGGCAGGGGCAAGATCAGCCCCAGCATTTT. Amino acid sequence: CASSPRGQGQDQPQHF.

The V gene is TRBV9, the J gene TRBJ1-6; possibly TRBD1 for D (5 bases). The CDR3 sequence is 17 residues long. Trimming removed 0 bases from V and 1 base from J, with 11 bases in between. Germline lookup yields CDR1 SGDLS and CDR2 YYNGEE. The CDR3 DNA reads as TGTGCCAGCAGCGTAGGGGGCAGCTTATCCTATAATTCACCCCTCCACTTT. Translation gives CASSVGGSLSYNSPLHF. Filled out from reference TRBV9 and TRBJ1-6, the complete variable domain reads DSGVTQTPKHLITATGQRVTLRCSPRSGDLSVYWYQQSLDQGLQFLIQYYNGEERAKGNILERFSAQQFPDLHSELNLSSLELGDSALYFCASSVGGSLSYNSPLHFGNGTRLTVT.

As DNA, the CDR3 is TGCGCCAGCAGCCTCAGCGGGGGGGCTATCGGGGAGCTGTTTTTT. It is translated as CASSLSGGAIGELFF. The chain combines TRBV5-1 with TRBJ2-2; 10 bases agree with TRBD2. The V gene end was trimmed by 4 bases and the J gene end by 7 bases; junction bases not matched to a gene: 7. The CDR3 loop spans 15 amino acids. Germline V gives CDR1 SGHRS, CDR2 YFSETQ. The full variable domain, completed using reference TRBV5-1 and TRBJ2-2, is KAGVTQTPRYLIKTRGQQVTLSCSPISGHRSVSWYQQTPGQGLQFLFEYFSETQRNKGNFPGRFSGRQFSNSRSEMNVSTLELGDSALYLCASSLSGGAIGELFFGEGSRLTVL.